This TCR beta chain emerged from a study of response to subunit inactivated influenza vaccine. Via MiXCR, TCRdb re-called the RT-PCR reads, giving one row per CDR3 protein. The repertoire includes some 500,000 distinct CDR3 sequences, 25% of them detected once, and approximately 1.9% sits in the top ten. This clonotype was counted a few times. CDR3 length equals 17 residues. Germline V gene lookup returns CDR1 ENHRY and CDR2 SYGVKD. Germline trimming cut 0 bases from V and 7 bases from J; bases unmatched to any gene: 9. The receptor was derived from a man aged 50 to 59 who received an inactivated influenza vaccine. The source material was CD4+ T cells sorted from PBMCs, sampled more than 4 days after vaccination. J is TRBJ2-1 and V is TRBV10-3, with 10 bases fitting TRBD2. The CDR3 DNA reads as TGTGCCATCAGTGAGTCTAGCGGGAGGTTGATAGGAAATGAGCAGTTCTTC. Translation: CAISESSGRLIGNEQFF.